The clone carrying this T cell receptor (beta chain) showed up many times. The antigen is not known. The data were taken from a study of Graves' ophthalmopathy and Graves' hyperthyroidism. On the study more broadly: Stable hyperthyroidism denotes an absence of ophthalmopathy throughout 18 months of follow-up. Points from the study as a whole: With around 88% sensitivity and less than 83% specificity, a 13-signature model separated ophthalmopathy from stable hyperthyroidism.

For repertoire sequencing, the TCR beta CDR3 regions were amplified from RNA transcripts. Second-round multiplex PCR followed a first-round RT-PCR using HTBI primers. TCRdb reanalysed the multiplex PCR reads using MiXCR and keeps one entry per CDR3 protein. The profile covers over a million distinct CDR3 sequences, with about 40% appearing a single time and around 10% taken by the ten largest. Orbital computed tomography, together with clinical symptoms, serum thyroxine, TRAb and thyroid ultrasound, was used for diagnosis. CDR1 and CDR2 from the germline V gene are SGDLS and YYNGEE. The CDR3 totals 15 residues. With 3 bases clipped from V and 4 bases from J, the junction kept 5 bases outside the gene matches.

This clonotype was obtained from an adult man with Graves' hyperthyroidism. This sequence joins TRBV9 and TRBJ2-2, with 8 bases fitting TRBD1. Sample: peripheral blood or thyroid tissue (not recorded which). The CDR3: CASSAGQVPTGELFF. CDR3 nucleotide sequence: TGTGCCAGCAGCGCGGGACAGGTGCCCACCGGGGAGCTGTTTTTT.